Listed here are 32 T cell receptor beta chains from one sample, sequenced in a study of blood T cell repertoires in COVID-19. Sequencing was performed with immunoSEQ multiplex PCR; in TCRdb, only in-frame clones are kept and a portion is missing. The sample lists about 62,000 clones, roughly four fifths occurring once. Input material: peripheral blood. These receptor sequences come from a man between 60 and 75 years old with acute or convalescent COVID-19.

This clone turned up a few times. The chain is built from TRBV10-3 and TRBJ2-3; 7 positions match TRBD1. V was clipped by 7 bases and J by 6 bases; unmatched bases: 10. Germline values: CDR1 ENHRY, CDR2 SYGVKD. The CDR3 totals 14 residues. The CDR3 nucleotides are TGTGCCATCACCCCGGGACAGCGCTTGGATACGCAGTATTTT. Translating it yields CAITPGQRLDTQYF.

V gene TRBV29-1 combines with J gene TRBJ2-5; the match to TRBD2 covers 12 bases. Per germline, CDR1 SQVTM and CDR2 ANQGSEA. V was clipped by 8 bases and J by 7 bases; unmatched bases: 11. This CDR3 spans 14 amino acids. DNA of the CDR3: TGCAGCCCTACTCTAGCGGGAGGGCCTGGGACCCAGTACTTC. It specifies CSPTLAGGPGTQYF. Together with reference TRBV29-1 and TRBJ2-5, the CDR3 gives the full variable domain: SAVISQKPSRDICQRGTSLTIQCQVDSQVTMMFWYRQQPGQSLTLIATANQGSEATYESGFVIDKFPISRPNLTFSTLTVSNMSPEDSSIYLCSPTLAGGPGTQYFGPGTRLLVL.

The genes are TRBV28 and TRBJ1-2, with 9 bases aligning to TRBD1. CDR3 size: 13 residues. Germline V gene sequence: CDR1 MDHEN, CDR2 SYDVKM. Trimming at V came to 6 bases and at J to 7 bases, leaving 6 bases not matched to a gene. The CDR3 sequence is CASRGGTGFGYTF. The CDR3 DNA sequence: TGTGCCAGCAGGGGGGGGACAGGGTTTGGCTACACCTTC.

The J gene is TRBJ2-7, the V gene TRBV19, with TRBD1 identical over 8 bases. Germline V lookup: CDR1 LNHDA, CDR2 SQIVND (reference sequence). With V trimmed by 3 bases and J by 3 bases, 7 bases remained unmatched. The CDR3 runs to 15 residues. CDR3 in DNA: TGTGCCAGTAGTATGGATCAGGGGGCGGACTACGAGCAGTACTTC. Translating it yields CASSMDQGADYEQYF.

V is TRBV4-2 and J is TRBJ2-1; 8 bases map to TRBD2. CDR1 is LGHNA and CDR2 is YNFKEQ in the germline V gene. The CDR3 spans 15 residues. With 2 bases clipped from V and 4 bases from J, the junction kept 4 bases outside the gene matches. CDR3 in amino acids: CASSQRIAGYNEQFF. CDR3 in DNA: TGTGCCAGCAGCCAAAGAATAGCGGGATACAATGAGCAGTTCTTC.

The rearrangement uses TRBV2 and TRBJ2-7, with D possibly matching TRBD2 (6 bases). Trimming took off 2 bases at V and 0 bases at J, with 14 bases between the two ends. CDR1 and CDR2 (germline): SNHLY, FYNNEI. CDR3 size: 16 residues. The CDR3 region is CASSELGGTSSYEQYF. The DNA for the CDR3 is TGTGCCAGCAGTGAATTGGGCGGGACGAGCTCCTACGAGCAGTACTTC. Full variable domain (rest looked up from reference TRBV2 and TRBJ2-7): EPEVTQTPSHQVTQMGQEVILRCVPISNHLYFYWYRQILGQKVEFLVSFYNNEISEKSEIFDDQFSVERPDGSNFTLKIRSTKLEDSAMYFCASSELGGTSSYEQYFGPGTRLTVT.

This clone was counted only a few times. V is TRBV24-1 and J is TRBJ1-2, with TRBD1 matching 8 bases. The junction had 11 bases not matched to a gene; V was cut back by 4 bases and J by 2 bases. Germline assignment: CDR1 KGHDR and CDR2 SFDVKD. The CDR3 totals 17 residues. DNA of the CDR3: TGTGCCACCAGTGACACGGGACAGGCGAGCCGAAACTATGGCTACACCTTC. As protein: CATSDTGQASRNYGYTF.

The chain joins TRBV30 to TRBJ1-6; D remains unclear. CDR1 is GTSNPN and CDR2 is SVGIG in the germline V gene (reference sequence). This CDR3 spans 16 amino acids. V was trimmed by 4 bases and J by 8 bases, leaving 21 bases between them. DNA of the CDR3: TGTGCCTGGAAGAGGTCGGCTAGCGGAGGTTATTCACCCCTCCACTTT. Amino acids: CAWKRSASGGYSPLHF.

The chain recombines TRBV7-6 with TRBJ2-7; tentatively, D is TRBD1 (6 bases). V was shortened by 1 base and J by 2 bases, with 15 bases between the two germline ends. This CDR3 has 16 amino acids. Germline CDR1 and CDR2: SGHVS and FNYEAQ. In nucleotides, the CDR3 is TGTGCCAGCAGCTTAGTAGCTGGGGGCGCCCCCTACGAGCAGTACTTC. Amino acids: CASSLVAGGAPYEQYF.

V and J are TRBV24-1 and TRBJ2-7, with 10 bases that match TRBD1. From germline, CDR1 is KGHDR and CDR2 SFDVKD. V lost 4 bases, J lost 6 bases, and 5 bases stayed unmatched. This CDR3 comprises 14 residues. The CDR3 sequence: CATSDPDRGLEQYF. CDR3 nucleotides: TGTGCCACCAGTGACCCTGACAGGGGGCTCGAGCAGTACTTC.

The chain links TRBV2 to TRBJ1-1; a weak D match, TRBD1 (5 bases). The CDR3 length is 13 residues. Germline CDR1 is SNHLY and CDR2 is FYNNEI. Trimming pared 4 bases from V and 5 bases from J, leaving 11 bases between. CDR3 sequence (DNA): TGTGCCAGCAGTGCAAACCGGGGGACTGAAGCTTTCTTT. Encoded protein: CASSANRGTEAFF.

The chain joins TRBV7-9 to TRBJ2-3; TRBD2 agrees at 8 bases. CDR3 size: 16 residues. The germline V gene has CDR1 SEHNR and CDR2 FQNEAQ (reference sequence). Trimming took 4 bases from V and 5 from J; bases not matched to a gene: 11. The DNA of the CDR3 is TGTGCCAGCAGCTACAACTCGGGAGGGTGGGAAGATACGCAGTATTTT. It specifies CASSYNSGGWEDTQYF.

This clone was picked up a small number of times. The CDR3 here is CASSLRRDHGDEQFF. The CDR3 coding sequence is TGTGCCAGCAGCTTACGGCGGGACCACGGGGATGAGCAGTTCTTC. The chain links TRBV7-3 to TRBJ2-1, with D tentatively TRBD2 (6 bases). This CDR3 region has 15 residues. The V end was cut by 2 bases, the J end by 8 bases, with 16 bases between. Germline CDR1 is SGHTA and CDR2 is FQGTGA.

V gene TRBV7-3 combines with J gene TRBJ2-5; TRBD2 matches 9 bases. The length of the CDR3 is 14 residues. Per germline, CDR1 SGHTA and CDR2 FQGTGA. The V segment lost 2 bases and the J segment 2 bases; nucleotides outside the gene matches: 0. The CDR3 nucleotides read TGTGCCAGCAGCTTAGCGGGAGGGCAAGAGACCCAGTACTTC. Amino acids: CASSLAGGQETQYF.

This chain connects TRBV6-5 to TRBJ2-5; perhaps TRBD2 as D (5 bases). The CDR3 covers 13 residues. Trimming shortened V by 4 bases and J by 4 bases, and 10 bases separated the two germline ends. Per germline, CDR1 MNHEY and CDR2 SVGAGI. This CDR3 reads CASSSLGRETQYF. The CDR3 nucleotides read TGTGCCAGCAGTTCCCTAGGGAGAGAGACCCAGTACTTC.

This chain connects TRBV7-9 to TRBJ1-1; D is unclear. The CDR3 length is 13 residues. V was cut by 5 bases and J by 6 bases, with 13 bases left in between. The V gene's germline CDR1 is SEHNR and CDR2 FQNEAQ (reference sequence). In nucleotides, the CDR3 is TGTGCCAGCAGCCCGCTCGACATCGCTGAAGCTTTCTTT. Amino acids: CASSPLDIAEAFF.

The V gene is TRBV7-2, the J gene TRBJ1-2; D might be TRBD1 (6 bases). CDR1 and CDR2 from the germline V gene are SGHTA and FQGNSA. The V end lost 5 bases, the J end lost 3 bases, and 13 bases lay between the germline ends. There are 14 residues in the CDR3. DNA of the CDR3: TGTGCCAGCAGCCCTCAGACAGGTTACTATGGCTACACCTTC. Encoded protein: CASSPQTGYYGYTF.

The CDR3 DNA sequence: TGTGCCAGCAGCTTGGGGCAGTTTGGCACTGAAGCTTTCTTT. This gives the protein CASSLGQFGTEAFF. V and J are TRBV5-4 and TRBJ1-1; D is undetermined. CDR3 length: 14 residues. Germline assignment: CDR1 SGHNT and CDR2 YYREEE (reference sequence). V was clipped by 0 bases and J by 4 bases, with 10 bases between them.

This chain links TRBV10-3 with TRBJ2-4, with 8 bases fitting TRBD2. The CDR3 is 15 amino acids. CDR1 and CDR2 from the germline V gene are ENHRY and SYGVKD. V lost 4 bases, J lost 0 bases, and 2 bases stayed unmatched. The CDR3 reads CAISAGGLAKNIQYF. In DNA form, the CDR3 reads TGTGCCATCAGTGCGGGAGGGCTAGCCAAAAACATTCAGTACTTC.

This chain connects TRBV5-1 to TRBJ1-3, with D possibly matching TRBD1 (6 bases). Germline V gene data show CDR1 as SGHRS and CDR2 as YFSETQ. The CDR3 extends over 15 amino acids. V dropped 6 bases and J dropped 0 bases, with 13 bases sitting between them. The CDR3 DNA reads TGCGCCAGCAATCCAGGGGATTACTCTGGAAACACCATATATTTT. This encodes CASNPGDYSGNTIYF.

This sequence joins TRBV7-9 and TRBJ1-4, with D perhaps TRBD1 (6 bases). Germline CDR1 and CDR2: SEHNR and FQNEAQ (reference sequence). Trimming took 4 bases from V and 6 from J, leaving 15 bases between them. The CDR3 extends over 15 amino acids. This CDR3 is CASSSWGPGDEKLFF. Written as DNA, the CDR3 is TGTGCCAGCAGCTCTTGGGGGCCGGGTGATGAAAAACTGTTTTTT.

CDR3 residues: CASKISGTGGVNTEAFF. For the CDR3, the DNA is TGCGCCAGCAAAATTTCCGGGACAGGTGGGGTGAACACTGAAGCTTTCTTT. V usage is TRBV5-1 and J usage is TRBJ1-1, with 8 bases lining up with TRBD1. V lost 6 bases and J lost 0; bases outside the gene matches: 13. The CDR3 extends over 17 amino acids. Germline V gives CDR1 SGHRS, CDR2 YFSETQ.

The V gene is TRBV5-4, the J gene TRBJ2-7, with D maybe TRBD1 (5 bases). The CDR3 is made up of 18 amino acids. Germline CDR1 SGHNT, CDR2 YYREEE (reference sequence). V lost 0 bases, J lost 0 bases, and 19 bases lay in between. CDR3 coding DNA: TGTGCCAGCAGCTTGGCCTTCAACAAACAGGACCGCTCCTACGAGCAGTACTTC. This encodes CASSLAFNKQDRSYEQYF.

The V and J genes are TRBV6-2 or TRBV6-3 and TRBJ2-7; unclear D gene. The CDR3 runs 14 residues. Per the germline V gene, CDR1 is MNHEY and CDR2 is SVGEGT. V lost 1 base, J lost 6 bases, and 13 bases lay in between. DNA of the CDR3: TGTGCCAGCAGTTACTATCAGGTCCCCAGCGAGCAGTACTTC. This encodes CASSYYQVPSEQYF.

This clone was seen just once. The chain carries TRBV27 and TRBJ2-1; 11 bases agree with TRBD2. Trimming cost V 7 bases and J 8 bases; bases outside gene matches: 16. Germline V gene data show CDR1 as MNHEY and CDR2 as SMNVEV (reference sequence). The CDR3 is made up of 17 amino acids. CDR3 loop: CASTPIGLTSGSYEQFF. The CDR3 nucleotides read TGTGCCAGCACTCCTATTGGGCTAACTAGCGGGAGTTATGAGCAGTTCTTC.

The chain joins TRBV28 to TRBJ2-1; D might be TRBD1 (6 bases). The CDR3 is 15 residues long. Deletions cut 5 bases from V and 0 bases from J, with 11 bases between. Germline CDR1 MDHEN, CDR2 SYDVKM. CDR3 sequence (DNA): TGTGCCAGCAGTCCCCCACAGGGCTCCTACAATGAGCAGTTCTTC. It yields the protein CASSPPQGSYNEQFF. Complete variable domain (other parts from reference TRBV28 and TRBJ2-1): DVKVTQSSRYLVKRTGEKVFLECVQDMDHENMFWYRQDPGLGLRLIYFSYDVKMKEKGDIPEGYSVSREKKERFSLILESASTNQTSMYLCASSPPQGSYNEQFFGPGTRLTVL.

The V gene is TRBV9, the J gene TRBJ2-3, with D possibly TRBD1 on 6 matching bases. The germline gives CDR1 SGDLS, CDR2 YYNGEE. This CDR3 comprises 14 residues. Trimming took 1 base from V and 8 from J, leaving 14 bases between them. Written as DNA, the CDR3 is TGTGCCAGCAGCGTATCAGGGGACACGGGTACGCAGTATTTT. It translates to CASSVSGDTGTQYF.

J is TRBJ2-3 and V is TRBV7-3; D possibly corresponds to TRBD1 (6 bases). The CDR3 is 16 amino acids. V gave up 2 bases and J gave up 3 bases, with 15 bases separating them. The germline V gene encodes CDR1 SGHTA and CDR2 FQGTGA. In DNA, the CDR3 is TGTGCCAGCAGCTTATTTCTGGGCCAGGGGACAGATACGCAGTATTTT. This sequence encodes CASSLFLGQGTDTQYF. Variable domain in full (rest from reference TRBV7-3 and TRBJ2-3): GAGVSQTPSNKVTEKGKYVELRCDPISGHTALYWYRQSLGQGPEFLIYFQGTGAADDSGLPNDRFFAVRPEGSVSTLKIQRTERGDSAVYLCASSLFLGQGTDTQYFGPGTRLTVL.

The chain combines TRBV27 with TRBJ2-7; TRBD2 matches at 11 bases. The CDR3 is 15 amino acids. J lost 5 bases, V lost 2 bases, and 5 bases had no gene match. CDR1 and CDR2 from the germline V gene are MNHEY and SMNVEV (reference sequence). The CDR3 protein is CASSLALGLADEQYF. CDR3 bases: TGTGCCAGCAGTTTAGCCCTGGGACTAGCGGACGAGCAGTACTTC.

V and J are TRBV6-4 and TRBJ2-5; a possible D gene is TRBD2 (6 bases). V lost 2 bases, J lost 7 bases, and 11 bases lay in between. This CDR3 spans 13 amino acids. The germline V gene has CDR1 MRHNA and CDR2 SNTAGT. The CDR3 DNA sequence: TGTGCCAGCAGTGACGGGACTGTCGGGACCCAGTACTTC. Translating it yields CASSDGTVGTQYF.

The chain recombines TRBV14 with TRBJ1-1; 9 bases match TRBD1. Germline-derived CDR1 and CDR2 are SGHDN and FVKESK. The CDR3 is made up of 15 amino acids. The J segment lost 0 bases and the V segment lost 4 bases, leaving 3 bases of the junction unmatched. CDR3 nucleotide sequence: TGTGCCAGCAGCCCCTGGACAGGGGTGAACACTGAAGCTTTCTTT. This codes for CASSPWTGVNTEAFF. The full variable domain, in which reference TRBV14 and TRBJ1-1 provide the parts outside the CDR3, is EAGVTQFPSHSVIEKGQTVTLRCDPISGHDNLYWYRRVMGKEIKFLLHFVKESKQDESGMPNNRFLAERTGGTYSTLKVQPAELEDSGVYFCASSPWTGVNTEAFFGQGTRLTVV.

The chain combines TRBV28 with TRBJ2-4; 11 positions match TRBD1. Germline trimming cut 4 bases from V and 8 bases from J; bases unmatched to any gene: 13. There are 17 residues in the CDR3. In germline, CDR1 is MDHEN, CDR2 SYDVKM. As DNA, the CDR3 is TGTGCCAGCAGTTCTTTTTTTGGACAGGGGGCCTTCTACATTCAGTACTTC. Translation: CASSSFFGQGAFYIQYF.